The 10 T cell receptor beta chains below were found in one sample sequenced in a study of shared clonotypes between healthy human individuals (TCRdb year 2020). The protocol used for the library was the immunoSEQ multiplex PCR assay. Imported from immuneACCESS, the table was reduced by TCRdb to in-frame sequences with V and J called. These copies leave out some clones; in studies compared against another copy, an unresolved V gene accounts for under half, and the cause of the remainder is not known. A total of under 2,500,000 clones appear in this sample, approximately 95% of them only once. Together, the top ten hold approximately 0.13% of the sample. The sequencing sample was made of naive CD4+ T cells sorted from blood. The intended sense of this specimen's cell subset or site label: CD45RA+ positively selected. Source of these receptors: a man aged 18 to 35 in good health.

The genes are TRBV6-5 and TRBJ1-6; D unclear. The germline V gene encodes CDR1 MNHEY and CDR2 SVGAGI. The CDR3 extends over 14 amino acids. Deletions cut 7 bases from V and 5 bases from J, with 12 bases between. CDR3 sequence: CASTEVLNNSPLHF. DNA for the CDR3: TGTGCCAGCACCGAAGTCCTCAATAATTCACCCCTCCACTTT.

This clone has a handful of counts. The chain employs TRBV30 and TRBJ1-1; perhaps TRBD1 as D (5 bases). Germline CDR1 is GTSNPN and CDR2 is SVGIG (reference sequence). CDR3 length: 13 residues. V lost 8 bases to trimming and J lost 3 bases, with 16 bases between them. The CDR3 sequence is CAVKQDVYTEAFF. CDR3 DNA sequence: TGTGCCGTTAAACAGGACGTGTACACTGAAGCTTTCTTT.

The rearrangement uses TRBV5-1 and TRBJ2-7; 10 bases match TRBD2. After removal of 4 bases from V and 1 base from J, the junction contained 8 bases not matched to a gene. The CDR3 sequence is 16 residues long. Germline CDR1 reads SGHRS; CDR2 reads YFSETQ. The CDR3 sequence is CASSPRTSGASYEQYF. The CDR3 DNA reads as TGCGCCAGCAGCCCGAGGACTAGCGGAGCTTCCTACGAGCAGTACTTC.

The chain joins TRBV11-3 to TRBJ2-7; D unclear. Germline CDR1 and CDR2: SGHNT and YENEEA. This CDR3 contains 13 residues. Trimming shortened V by 0 bases and J by 5 bases, and 8 bases separated the two germline ends. CDR3 DNA: TGTGCCAGCAGCTTAGAACCCAGGCACGAGCAGTACTTC. Protein product: CASSLEPRHEQYF.

The chain combines TRBV5-5 with TRBJ1-1; D ambiguous. CDR1 is SGHKS and CDR2 is YYEKEE in the germline V gene (reference sequence). Trimming shortened V by 1 base and J by 6 bases, and 13 bases separated the two germline ends. The CDR3 has 14 residues. Here the CDR3 reads CASSLFSPGAEAFF. In nucleotides, the CDR3 is TGTGCCAGCAGCTTGTTTAGCCCTGGGGCTGAAGCTTTCTTT.

This rearrangement joins TRBV18 to TRBJ2-2; D might be TRBD1 (6 bases). Trimming stripped 1 base from V and 5 bases from J, with 14 bases between. This CDR3 has 16 residues. Germline V gives CDR1 KGHSH, CDR2 LQKENI. The CDR3 protein is CASSPLEIQGTGELFF. CDR3 nucleotides: TGTGCCAGCTCACCACTTGAAATCCAGGGGACCGGGGAGCTGTTTTTT. The complete variable domain, with remaining parts taken from reference TRBV18 and TRBJ2-2, reads NAGVMQNPRHLVRRRGQEARLRCSPMKGHSHVYWYRQLPEEGLKFMVYLQKENIIDESGMPKERFSAEFPKEGPSILRIQQVVRGDSAAYFCASSPLEIQGTGELFFGEGSRLTVL.

This clone was picked up one time. V is TRBV5-1 and J is TRBJ2-6, with 11 bases fitting TRBD2. The CDR3 runs 20 residues. V dropped 3 bases and J dropped 4; count of bases not matched to a gene: 15. The germline CDR1 and CDR2 sequences are SGHRS and YFSETQ. As DNA, the CDR3 is TGCGCCAGCAGCTCGCCGGGACTAGCGGCCTTGACAGTGGGGGCCAACGTCCTGACTTTC. Protein sequence: CASSSPGLAALTVGANVLTF.

This clone was recorded once. The chain combines TRBV6-1 with TRBJ1-1; the match to TRBD1 covers 7 bases. The CDR3 is 12 amino acids. Losses at the gene ends were 11 bases for V and 4 bases for J; bases not matched to a gene: 7. Germline V CDR1 and CDR2: MNHNS, SASEGT. CDR3 bases: TGTGCCTCGAGACAGGGAGGCACTGAAGCTTTCTTT. Translation: CASRQGGTEAFF.

This clone was found once. This chain links TRBV28 with TRBJ2-1, with 7 nucleotides matching TRBD2. Germline assignment: CDR1 MDHEN and CDR2 SYDVKM. The CDR3 is made up of 15 amino acids. The ends lost 7 bases at V and 1 base at J; junction bases unmatched: 7. CDR3 in DNA: TGTGCCAGCATTGGGCGGGAGTTTTCCTACAATGAGCAGTTCTTC. It is translated as CASIGREFSYNEQFF.

The chain is built from TRBV2 and TRBJ1-2, with D unresolved. Germline loops: CDR1 SNHLY, CDR2 FYNNEI. V was shortened by 0 bases and J by 8 bases, with 16 bases between the two germline ends. The CDR3 is 15 amino acids. This chain's CDR3 is CASSEARREGWGYTF. DNA of the CDR3: TGTGCCAGCAGTGAAGCGAGGCGGGAGGGTTGGGGCTACACCTTC.